This T cell receptor (beta chain) derives from a study of CD8 T cell repertoires and HIV-1 epitope variants. Study in general: Twenty-five autologous and known Gag and Nef epitope variant peptides each stimulated T cells separately.

Sequencing of TCR beta CDR3 used immunoSEQ survey depth. TCRdb's copy holds only in-frame clones and misses some; the assay was immunoSEQ multiplex PCR. The sample lists under 100,000 clones, around 75% occurring once. Germline V gene sequence: CDR1 MNHNS, CDR2 SASEGT. This CDR3 has 13 residues. V was cut by 7 bases and J by 8 bases, with 17 bases left in between. The chain uses TRBV6-1 and TRBJ1-2, with no clear D. This clonotype was obtained from a male donor with HIV. Sequences were obtained from uncultured baseline CD8+ T cells from peripheral blood mononuclear cells (PBMCs). The CDR3 protein is CASTFFSDLGYTF. CDR3 coding DNA: TGTGCCAGCACCTTTTTCTCGGACCTGGGCTACACCTTC.